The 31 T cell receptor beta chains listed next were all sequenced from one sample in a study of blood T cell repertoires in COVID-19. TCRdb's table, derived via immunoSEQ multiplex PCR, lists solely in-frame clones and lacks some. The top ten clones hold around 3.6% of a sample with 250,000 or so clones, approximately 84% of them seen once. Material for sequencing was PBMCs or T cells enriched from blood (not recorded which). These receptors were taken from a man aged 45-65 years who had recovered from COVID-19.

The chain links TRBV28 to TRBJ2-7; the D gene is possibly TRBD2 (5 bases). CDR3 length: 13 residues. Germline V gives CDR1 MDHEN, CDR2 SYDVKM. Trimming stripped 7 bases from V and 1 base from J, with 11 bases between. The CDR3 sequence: CASTPTRSYEQYF. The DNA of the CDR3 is TGTGCCAGCACCCCAACTAGGTCCTACGAGCAGTACTTC.

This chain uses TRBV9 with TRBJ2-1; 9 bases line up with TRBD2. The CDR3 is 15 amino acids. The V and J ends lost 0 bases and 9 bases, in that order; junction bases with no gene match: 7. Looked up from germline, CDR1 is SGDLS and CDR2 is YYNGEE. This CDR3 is CASSVDHNSGGEQFF. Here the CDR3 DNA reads TGTGCCAGCAGCGTAGACCATAATAGCGGGGGTGAGCAGTTCTTC.

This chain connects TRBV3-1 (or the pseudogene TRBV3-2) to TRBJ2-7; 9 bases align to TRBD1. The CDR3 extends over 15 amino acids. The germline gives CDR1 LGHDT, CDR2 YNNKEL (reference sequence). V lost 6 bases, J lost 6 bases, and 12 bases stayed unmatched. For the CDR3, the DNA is TGTGCCAGCAGACAGGGGGCAGGGAGGGCTTCCGAGCAGTACTTC. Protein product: CASRQGAGRASEQYF.

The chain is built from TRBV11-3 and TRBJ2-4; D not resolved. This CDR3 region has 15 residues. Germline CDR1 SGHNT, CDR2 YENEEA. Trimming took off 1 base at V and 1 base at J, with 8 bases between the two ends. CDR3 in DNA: TGTGCCAGCAGCTTAGGCCAGTGGGCCAAAAACATTCAGTACTTC. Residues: CASSLGQWAKNIQYF.

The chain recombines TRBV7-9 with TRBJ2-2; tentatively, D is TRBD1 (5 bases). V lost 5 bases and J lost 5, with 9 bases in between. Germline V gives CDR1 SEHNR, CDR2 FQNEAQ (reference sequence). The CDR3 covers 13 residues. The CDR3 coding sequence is TGTGCCAGCAGCACCAGACAGACCGGGGAGCTGTTTTTT. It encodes CASSTRQTGELFF.

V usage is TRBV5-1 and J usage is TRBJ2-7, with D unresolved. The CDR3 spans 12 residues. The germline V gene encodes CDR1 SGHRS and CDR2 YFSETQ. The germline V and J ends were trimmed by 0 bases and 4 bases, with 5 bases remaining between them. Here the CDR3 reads CASSLGDYEQYF. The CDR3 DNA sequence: TGCGCCAGCAGCTTGGGAGATTACGAGCAGTACTTC.

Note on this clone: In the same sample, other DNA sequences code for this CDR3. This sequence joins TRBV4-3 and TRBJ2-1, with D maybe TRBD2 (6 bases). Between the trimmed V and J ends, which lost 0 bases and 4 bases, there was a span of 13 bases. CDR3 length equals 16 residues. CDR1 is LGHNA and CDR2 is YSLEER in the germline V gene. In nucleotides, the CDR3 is TGCGCCAGCAGCCAAGAGTCGGCGGGACCGTACAATGAGCAGTTCTTC. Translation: CASSQESAGPYNEQFF.

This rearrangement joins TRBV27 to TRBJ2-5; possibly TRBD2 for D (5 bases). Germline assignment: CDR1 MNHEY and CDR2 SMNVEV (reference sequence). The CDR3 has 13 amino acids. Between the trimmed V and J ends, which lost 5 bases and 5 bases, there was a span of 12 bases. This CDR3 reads CASSAQSGETQYF. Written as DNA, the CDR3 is TGTGCCAGCAGTGCTCAGTCGGGGGAGACCCAGTACTTC.

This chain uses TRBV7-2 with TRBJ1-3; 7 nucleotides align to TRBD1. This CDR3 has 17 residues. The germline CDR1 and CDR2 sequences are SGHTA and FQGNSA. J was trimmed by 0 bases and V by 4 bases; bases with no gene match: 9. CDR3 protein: CASSSPGGSPSGNTIYF. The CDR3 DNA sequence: TGTGCCAGCAGCTCCCCAGGGGGATCACCCTCTGGAAACACCATATATTTT.

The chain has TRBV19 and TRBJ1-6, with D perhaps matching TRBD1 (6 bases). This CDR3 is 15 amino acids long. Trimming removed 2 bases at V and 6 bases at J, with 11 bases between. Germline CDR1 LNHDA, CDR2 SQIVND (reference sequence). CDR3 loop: CASSITTGFNSPLHF. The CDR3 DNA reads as TGTGCCAGTAGTATAACGACAGGTTTTAATTCACCCCTCCACTTT.

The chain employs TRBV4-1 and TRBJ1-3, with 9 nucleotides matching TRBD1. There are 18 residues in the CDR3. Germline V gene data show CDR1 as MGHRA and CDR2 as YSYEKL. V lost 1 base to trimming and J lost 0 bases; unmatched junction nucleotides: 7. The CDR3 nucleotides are TGCGCCAGCAGCCAAGGGAAACAGGGGGCTAGCTCTGGAAACACCATATATTTT. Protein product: CASSQGKQGASSGNTIYF.

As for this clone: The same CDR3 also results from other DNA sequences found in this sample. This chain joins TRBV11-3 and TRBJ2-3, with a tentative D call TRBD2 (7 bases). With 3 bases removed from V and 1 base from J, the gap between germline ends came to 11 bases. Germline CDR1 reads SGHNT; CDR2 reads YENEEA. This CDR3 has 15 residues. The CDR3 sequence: CASSFGRGRTDTQYF. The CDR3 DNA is TGTGCCAGCAGCTTTGGGCGGGGGCGCACAGATACGCAGTATTTT.

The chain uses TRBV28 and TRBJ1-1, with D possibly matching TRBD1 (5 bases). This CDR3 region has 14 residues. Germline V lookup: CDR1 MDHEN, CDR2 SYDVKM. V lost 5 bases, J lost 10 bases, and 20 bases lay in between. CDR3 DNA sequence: TGTGCCAGCAGTGGGGCTAGGCAACCAATTCGAGCTTTCTTT. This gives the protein CASSGARQPIRAFF.

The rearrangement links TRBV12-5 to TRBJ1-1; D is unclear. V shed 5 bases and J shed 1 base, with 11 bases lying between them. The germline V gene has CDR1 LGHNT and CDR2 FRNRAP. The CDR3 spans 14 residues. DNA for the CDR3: TGTGCTAGTGGTCCCGAGAGAAGGAACACTGAAGCTTTCTTT. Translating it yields CASGPERRNTEAFF.

The CDR3 region is CASSLGEIRLSSYNSPLHF. In DNA form, the CDR3 reads TGTGCCAGCAGCTTGGGAGAGATTCGACTAAGCTCCTATAATTCACCCCTCCACTTT. This sequence joins TRBV5-6 and TRBJ1-6; D is unresolved. V was trimmed by 0 bases and J by 0 bases, leaving 16 bases between them. The CDR3 has 19 residues. CDR1 and CDR2 (germline): SGHDT, YYEEEE.

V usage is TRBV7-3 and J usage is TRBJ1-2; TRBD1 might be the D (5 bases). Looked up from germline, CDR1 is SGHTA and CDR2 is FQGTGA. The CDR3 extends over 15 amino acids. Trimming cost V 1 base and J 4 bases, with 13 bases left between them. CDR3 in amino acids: CASSLKGARAYGYTF. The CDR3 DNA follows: TGTGCCAGCAGCTTAAAAGGGGCGCGCGCCTATGGCTACACCTTC.

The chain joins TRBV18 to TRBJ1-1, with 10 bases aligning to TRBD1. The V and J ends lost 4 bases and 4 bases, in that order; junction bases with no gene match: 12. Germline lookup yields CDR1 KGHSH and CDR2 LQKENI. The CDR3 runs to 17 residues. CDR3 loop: CASSHIWDRGRGTEAFF. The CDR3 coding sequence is TGTGCCAGCTCACACATATGGGACAGGGGAAGGGGCACTGAAGCTTTCTTT.

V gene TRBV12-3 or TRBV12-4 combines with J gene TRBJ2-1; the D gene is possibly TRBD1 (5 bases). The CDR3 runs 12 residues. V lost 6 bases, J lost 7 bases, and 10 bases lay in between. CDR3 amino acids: CASSPYRNEQFF. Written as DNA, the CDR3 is TGTGCCAGCAGCCCTTACAGGAATGAGCAGTTCTTC.

The CDR3 reads CASSLDRGTGELFF. CDR3 in DNA: TGCGCCAGCAGCTTGGACAGGGGCACCGGGGAGCTGTTTTTT. The rearrangement joins TRBV5-1 to TRBJ2-2, with 7 bases matching TRBD1. This CDR3 has 14 amino acids. Germline V gene data show CDR1 as SGHRS and CDR2 as YFSETQ. Trimming at V came to 0 bases and at J to 4 bases, leaving 0 bases not matched to a gene.

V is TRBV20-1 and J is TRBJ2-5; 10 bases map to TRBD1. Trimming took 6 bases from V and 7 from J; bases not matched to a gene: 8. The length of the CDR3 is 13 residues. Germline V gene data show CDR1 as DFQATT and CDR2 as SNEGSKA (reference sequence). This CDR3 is CSASGTGDWTQYF. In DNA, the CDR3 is TGCAGTGCCAGTGGGACAGGGGATTGGACCCAGTACTTC.

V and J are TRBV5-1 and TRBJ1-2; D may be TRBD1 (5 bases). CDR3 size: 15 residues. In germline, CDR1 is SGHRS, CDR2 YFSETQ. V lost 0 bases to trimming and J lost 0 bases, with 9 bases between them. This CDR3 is CASSLGQLPNYGYTF. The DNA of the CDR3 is TGCGCCAGCAGCTTGGGACAGCTTCCTAACTATGGCTACACCTTC.

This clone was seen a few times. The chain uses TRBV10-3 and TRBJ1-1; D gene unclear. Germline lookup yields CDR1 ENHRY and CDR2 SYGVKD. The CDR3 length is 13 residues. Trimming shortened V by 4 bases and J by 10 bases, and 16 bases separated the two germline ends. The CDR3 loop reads CAISGIRTEGAFF. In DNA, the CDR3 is TGTGCCATCAGTGGGATCAGGACGGAGGGAGCTTTCTTT.

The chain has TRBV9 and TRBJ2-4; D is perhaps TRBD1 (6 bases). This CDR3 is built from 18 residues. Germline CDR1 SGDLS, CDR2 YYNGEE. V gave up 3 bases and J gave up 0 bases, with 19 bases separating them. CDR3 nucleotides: TGTGCCAGCAGCGCAGGGGTGCTCGGGCGCTCAGCCAAAAACATTCAGTACTTC. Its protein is CASSAGVLGRSAKNIQYF.

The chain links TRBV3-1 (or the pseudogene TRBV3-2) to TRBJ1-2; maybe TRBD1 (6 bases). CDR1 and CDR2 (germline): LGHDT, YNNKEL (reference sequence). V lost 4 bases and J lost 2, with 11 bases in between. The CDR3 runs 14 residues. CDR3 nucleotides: TGTGCCAGCAGCCGCGGACAGATCAACTATGGCTACACCTTC. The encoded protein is CASSRGQINYGYTF.

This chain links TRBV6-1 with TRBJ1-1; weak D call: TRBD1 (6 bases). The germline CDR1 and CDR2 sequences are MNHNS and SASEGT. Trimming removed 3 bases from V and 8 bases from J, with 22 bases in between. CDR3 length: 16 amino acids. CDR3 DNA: TGTGCCAGCAGTGAGGGCCTCCCCGGACAGCGAACCGAAGCTTTCTTT. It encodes CASSEGLPGQRTEAFF.

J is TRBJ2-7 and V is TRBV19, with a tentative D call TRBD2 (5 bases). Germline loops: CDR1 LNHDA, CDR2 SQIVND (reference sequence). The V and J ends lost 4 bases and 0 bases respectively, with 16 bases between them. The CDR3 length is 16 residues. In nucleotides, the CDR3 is TGTGCCAGTAGTAACCTTCGGAGGTTGAGCTCCTACGAGCAGTACTTC. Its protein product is CASSNLRRLSSYEQYF. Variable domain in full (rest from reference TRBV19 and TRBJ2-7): DGGITQSPKYLFRKEGQNVTLSCEQNLNHDAMYWYRQDPGQGLRLIYYSQIVNDFQKGDIAEGYSVSREKKESFPLTVTSAQKNPTAFYLCASSNLRRLSSYEQYFGPGTRLTVT.

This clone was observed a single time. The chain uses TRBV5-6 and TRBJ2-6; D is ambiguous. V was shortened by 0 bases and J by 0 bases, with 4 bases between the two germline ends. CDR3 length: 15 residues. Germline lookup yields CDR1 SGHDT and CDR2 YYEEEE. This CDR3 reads CASSLGLSGANVLTF. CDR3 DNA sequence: TGTGCCAGCAGCTTGGGTCTCTCTGGGGCCAACGTCCTGACTTTC. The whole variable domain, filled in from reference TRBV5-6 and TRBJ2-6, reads DAGVTQSPTHLIKTRGQQVTLRCSPKSGHDTVSWYQQALGQGPQFIFQYYEEEERQRGNFPDRFSGHQFPNYSSELNVNALLLGDSALYLCASSLGLSGANVLTFGAGSRLTVL.

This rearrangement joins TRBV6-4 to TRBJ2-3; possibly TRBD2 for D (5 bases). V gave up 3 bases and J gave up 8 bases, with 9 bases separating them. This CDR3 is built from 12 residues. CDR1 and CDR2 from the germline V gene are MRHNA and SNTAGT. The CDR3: CASSDSAGTQYF. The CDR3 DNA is TGTGCCAGCAGTGATTCTGCGGGTACGCAGTATTTT.

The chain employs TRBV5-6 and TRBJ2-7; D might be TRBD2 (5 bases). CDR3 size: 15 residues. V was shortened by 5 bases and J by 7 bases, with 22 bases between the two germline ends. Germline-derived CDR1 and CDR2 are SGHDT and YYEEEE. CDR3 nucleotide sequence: TGTGCCAGCAGTCAGACCAACGCGGGCTTCTGGGAGCAGTACTTC. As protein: CASSQTNAGFWEQYF. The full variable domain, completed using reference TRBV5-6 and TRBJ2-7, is DAGVTQSPTHLIKTRGQQVTLRCSPKSGHDTVSWYQQALGQGPQFIFQYYEEEERQRGNFPDRFSGHQFPNYSSELNVNALLLGDSALYLCASSQTNAGFWEQYFGPGTRLTVT.

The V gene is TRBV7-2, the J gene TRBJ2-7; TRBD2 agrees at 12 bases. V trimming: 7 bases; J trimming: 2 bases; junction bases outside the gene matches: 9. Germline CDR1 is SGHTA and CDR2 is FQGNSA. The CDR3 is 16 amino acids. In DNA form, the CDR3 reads TGTGCCAGCACTGATCCTACTAGCGGGAGGCCCTACGAGCAGTACTTC. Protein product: CASTDPTSGRPYEQYF. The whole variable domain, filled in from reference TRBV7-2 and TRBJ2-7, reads GAGVSQSPSNKVTEKGKDVELRCDPISGHTALYWYRQSLGQGLEFLIYFQGNSAPDKSGLPSDRFSAERTGGSVSTLTIQRTQQEDSAVYLCASTDPTSGRPYEQYFGPGTRLTVT.

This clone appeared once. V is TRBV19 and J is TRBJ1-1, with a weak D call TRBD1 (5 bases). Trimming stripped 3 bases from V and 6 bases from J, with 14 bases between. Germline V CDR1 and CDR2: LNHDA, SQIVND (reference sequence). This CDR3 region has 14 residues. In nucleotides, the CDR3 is TGTGCCAGTAGTATGGAGCCCAGGGTCCCTGAAGCTTTCTTT. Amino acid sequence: CASSMEPRVPEAFF.